Sequencing of this TCR beta chain was carried out in a study of blood T cells in healthy people across ages. CDR1 and CDR2 from the germline V gene are SQVTM and ANQGSEA. The CDR3 has 13 residues. Trimming removed 6 bases at V and 4 bases at J, with 13 bases between. The authors extracted at least 6 micrograms of total RNA per sample. It was with a sample-barcoded 5' primer and a J-beta primer mix that a second PCR of roughly 7 to 11 cycles was run. Carrying 12 random nucleotides, a template-switch adaptor labeled each individual cDNA molecule. TCRdb reprocessed the 5' RACE reads via MiXCR and lists one record per CDR3 protein. This table has 1,800,000 or so distinct CDR3 sequences, approximately 40% appearing once.

This clonotype was sampled from a human donor in good health. Material: blood. The chain carries TRBV29-1 and TRBJ2-1; the D gene is possibly TRBD1 (6 bases). The CDR3 here is CSVGSGAYNEQFF. The CDR3 nucleotides read TGCAGCGTCGGGTCAGGGGCGTACAATGAGCAGTTCTTC.